Given below is one T cell receptor (beta chain) in context. Assay used: immunoSEQ multiplex PCR; TCRdb lists only in-frame clones, some missing. The repertoire includes 65,000 to 90,000 clones, approximately 89% of them detected once, and approximately 8.9% sits in the top ten. Trimming shortened V by 3 bases and J by 6 bases, and 18 bases separated the two germline ends. This CDR3 contains 16 residues. Per germline, CDR1 LNHDA and CDR2 SQIVND (reference sequence). This record belongs to a study of blood T cell repertoires in COVID-19. At the level of the study: The United States, Italy and Spain supplied acute and convalescent COVID-19 samples.

Sequences were obtained from peripheral blood. This TCR came from an elderly man with acute or convalescent COVID-19. The V gene is TRBV19, the J gene TRBJ1-3, with D maybe TRBD1 (5 bases). The CDR3 nucleotides read TGTGCCAGTAGTATTCTCGACAGCGGGCCGTCAAACACCATATATTTT. Translated: CASSILDSGPSNTIYF.